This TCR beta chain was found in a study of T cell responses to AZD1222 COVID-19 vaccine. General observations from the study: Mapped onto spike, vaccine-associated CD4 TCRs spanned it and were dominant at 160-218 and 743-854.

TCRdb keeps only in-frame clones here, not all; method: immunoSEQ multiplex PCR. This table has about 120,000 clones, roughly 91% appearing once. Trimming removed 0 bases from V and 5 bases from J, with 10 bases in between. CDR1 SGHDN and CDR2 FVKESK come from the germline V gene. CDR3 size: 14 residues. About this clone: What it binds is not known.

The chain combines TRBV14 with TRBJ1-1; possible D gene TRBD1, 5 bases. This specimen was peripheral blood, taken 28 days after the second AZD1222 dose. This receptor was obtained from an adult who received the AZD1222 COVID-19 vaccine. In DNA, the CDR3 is TGTGCCAGCAGCCAAGAACTGACAGTTACTGAAGCTTTCTTT. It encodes CASSQELTVTEAFF.